The 21 T cell receptor beta chains presented below share a single source sample, sequenced in a study of shared clonotypes between healthy human individuals. Profiling relied on immunoSEQ multiplex PCR, and the TCRdb table lists in-frame clones only, not all of them. Here the sample spans about 800,000 clones, about 96% being singletons. CD45RO-negative CD8 cells positively selected for CCR7 made up the naive population, which excluded terminally differentiated effector memory CD45RA+ cells. The sequenced sample was naive CD8+ T cells sorted from blood. The source is a man aged 25-45 years in good health.

This clone was counted a single time. This sequence joins TRBV27 and TRBJ2-7, with 7 bases lining up with TRBD2. With V trimmed by 1 base and J by 1 base, 4 bases remained unmatched. CDR1 is MNHEY and CDR2 is SMNVEV in the germline V gene (reference sequence). This CDR3 has 15 amino acids. Here the CDR3 reads CASSLWPGGSYEQYF. The DNA for the CDR3 is TGTGCCAGCAGTTTATGGCCGGGGGGATCCTACGAGCAGTACTTC.

J is TRBJ2-1 and V is TRBV4-3; the D gene is possibly TRBD2 (5 bases). The ends were cut back, 0 bases at V and 4 bases at J, with 7 bases in the middle. The CDR3 runs 14 residues. Germline CDR1 reads LGHNA; CDR2 reads YSLEER. The CDR3 sequence: CASSQDRGYNEQFF. DNA for the CDR3: TGCGCCAGCAGCCAAGATCGGGGTTACAATGAGCAGTTCTTC.

The genes are TRBV7-9 and TRBJ1-5, with TRBD1 as a possible D gene (5 bases). The length of the CDR3 is 15 residues. The germline V gene has CDR1 SEHNR and CDR2 FQNEAQ (reference sequence). V gave up 6 bases and J gave up 7 bases, with 19 bases separating them. This CDR3 reads CASSLSGQGEQPQHF. CDR3 DNA: TGTGCCAGCAGTCTTAGCGGGCAGGGAGAGCAGCCCCAGCATTTT. The full variable domain, in which reference TRBV7-9 and TRBJ1-5 provide the parts outside the CDR3, is DTGVSQNPRHKITKRGQNVTFRCDPISEHNRLYWYRQTLGQGPEFLTYFQNEAQLEKSRLLSDRFSAERPKGSFSTLEIQRTEQGDSAMYLCASSLSGQGEQPQHFGDGTRLSIL.

The CDR3 spells CASSHQGPATEQFF. The CDR3 bases are TGTGCCAGCAGCCACCAGGGACCGGCCACTGAGCAGTTCTTC. This sequence joins TRBV2 and TRBJ2-1, with D perhaps being TRBD1 or TRBD2 (5 bases each). Between the trimmed V and J ends, which lost 6 bases and 9 bases, there was a span of 18 bases. Germline V gene data show CDR1 as SNHLY and CDR2 as FYNNEI. The CDR3 runs to 14 residues.

The V gene is TRBV29-1, the J gene TRBJ2-1; possible D gene TRBD2, 6 bases. The CDR3 consists of 12 residues. CDR1 and CDR2 (germline): SQVTM, ANQGSEA. Trimming stripped 2 bases from V and 9 bases from J, with 11 bases between. Here the CDR3 reads CSVEWASVEQFF. The CDR3 region has the DNA TGCAGCGTTGAATGGGCTAGCGTTGAGCAGTTCTTC.

This chain joins TRBV27 and TRBJ2-3; 8 bases are a match to TRBD2. CDR3 size: 19 residues. With 5 bases clipped from V and 4 bases from J, the junction kept 20 bases outside the gene matches. CDR1 and CDR2 (germline): MNHEY, SMNVEV (reference sequence). DNA of the CDR3: TGTGCCAGCAGTCTCGGGAGGGCTCCCCTATCCAGATACGCAGATACGCAGTATTTT. It yields the protein CASSLGRAPLSRYADTQYF.

The gene calls are TRBV19 and TRBJ2-2, with 7 bases lining up with TRBD2. The V segment lost 1 base and the J segment 1 base; nucleotides outside the gene matches: 6. There are 17 residues in the CDR3. Germline CDR1 reads LNHDA; CDR2 reads SQIVND (reference sequence). CDR3 in amino acids: CASSIASPSGNTGELFF. CDR3 DNA: TGTGCCAGTAGTATAGCATCGCCTAGCGGGAACACCGGGGAGCTGTTTTTT.

This chain uses TRBV6-5 with TRBJ2-7; the D is unclear. This CDR3 is 15 amino acids long. Trimming cost V 0 bases and J 0 bases, with 9 bases left between them. Germline CDR1 and CDR2: MNHEY and SVGAGI. The CDR3 sequence: CASSYSAYSSYEQYF. The CDR3 DNA is TGTGCCAGCAGTTACTCGGCCTACAGCTCCTACGAGCAGTACTTC.

CDR3 in amino acids: CASSLELAGVEQYF. The CDR3 bases are TGCGCCAGCAGCTTGGAGCTAGCGGGAGTCGAGCAGTACTTC. This chain uses TRBV5-1 with TRBJ2-7; 10 bases agree with TRBD2. The CDR3 is 14 residues long. The germline V gene encodes CDR1 SGHRS and CDR2 YFSETQ. V lost 0 bases and J lost 6; bases outside the gene matches: 3.

The V and J genes are TRBV19 and TRBJ1-1, with D hard to call. The CDR3 spans 14 residues. CDR1 LNHDA and CDR2 SQIVND come from the germline V gene (reference sequence). V lost 6 bases to trimming and J lost 5 bases, with 16 bases between them. The CDR3 spells CASSLGPKGTEAFF. The CDR3 DNA reads as TGTGCCAGTAGCCTGGGCCCCAAAGGGACTGAAGCTTTCTTT.

The gene calls are TRBV6-4 and TRBJ2-1, with a possible D match to TRBD2 (6 bases). This CDR3 comprises 16 residues. V gave up 2 bases and J gave up 0 bases, with 11 bases separating them. Germline loops: CDR1 MRHNA, CDR2 SNTAGT. The chain's CDR3 is CASSDDPGSSYNEQFF. DNA for the CDR3: TGTGCCAGCAGTGACGACCCCGGGAGCTCCTACAATGAGCAGTTCTTC.

The V and J genes are TRBV27 and TRBJ2-1, with D maybe TRBD1 (5 bases). Trimming took 2 bases from V and 4 from J, leaving 15 bases between them. The CDR3 runs 16 residues. Germline V CDR1 and CDR2: MNHEY, SMNVEV (reference sequence). This CDR3 reads CASSLSWGDRYNEQFF. The CDR3 DNA is TGTGCCAGCAGTTTAAGTTGGGGCGACCGTTACAATGAGCAGTTCTTC.

The chain links TRBV2 to TRBJ1-5; D remains ambiguous. The CDR3 is 14 amino acids. The ends were cut back, 4 bases at V and 3 bases at J, with 10 bases in the middle. Germline loops: CDR1 SNHLY, CDR2 FYNNEI. CDR3 protein: CASSGEGPNQPQHF. CDR3 sequence (DNA): TGTGCCAGCAGTGGCGAGGGCCCCAATCAGCCCCAGCATTTT.

The chain carries TRBV5-1 and TRBJ2-1; no definite D call. Germline-derived CDR1 and CDR2 are SGHRS and YFSETQ. This CDR3 comprises 13 residues. The ends were cut back, 2 bases at V and 6 bases at J, with 9 bases in the middle. The CDR3 DNA reads as TGCGCCAGCAGCTTCGCGATTAGCAATGAGCAGTTCTTC. Translation gives CASSFAISNEQFF.

In regard to this clone: The sample has other DNA sequences that encode this CDR3 too. This chain connects TRBV21-1 to TRBJ2-7; the table's D gene call, TRBD2, was not cross checked with the DNA. TRBV21-1 is a known pseudogene. This CDR3 contains 21 residues. In DNA, the CDR3 is TGTGCCAGCAGCAAGACCAGGGACGCTAGCGCTAAACCTTTGGGGTTCTACGAGCAGTACTTC. Amino acids: CASSKTRDASAKPLGFYEQYF.

This clone appeared a few times. The chain is built from TRBV27 and TRBJ2-7; D is tentatively TRBD1 or TRBD2 (5 bases each). Germline V lookup: CDR1 MNHEY, CDR2 SMNVEV (reference sequence). The CDR3 extends over 14 amino acids. The V gene lost 6 bases and the J gene lost 4 bases, with 16 bases spanning the gap. CDR3: CASSDGTAGYEQYF. In DNA form, the CDR3 reads TGTGCCAGCAGCGACGGGACCGCGGGTTACGAGCAGTACTTC.

V and J are TRBV5-6 and TRBJ2-7, with D perhaps being TRBD1 or TRBD2 (5 bases each). V was pared by 4 bases and J by 2 bases, with 10 bases between. This CDR3 has 13 residues. The germline V gene has CDR1 SGHDT and CDR2 YYEEEE. The CDR3 DNA reads as TGTGCCAGCAGCGGGGGTCCAACCTACGAGCAGTACTTC. Translated: CASSGGPTYEQYF.

The genes are TRBV11-2 and TRBJ1-2; no firm D call. The V gene lost 1 base and the J gene lost 8 bases, with 17 bases spanning the gap. This CDR3 contains 15 residues. Germline CDR1 SGHAT, CDR2 FQNNGV. CDR3 DNA sequence: TGTGCCAGCAGCTTAGGTACCCCAAGTCCCCTCGGCTACACCTTC. This encodes CASSLGTPSPLGYTF. Full variable domain (missing parts from reference TRBV11-2 and TRBJ1-2): EAGVAQSPRYKIIEKRQSVAFWCNPISGHATLYWYQQILGQGPKLLIQFQNNGVVDDSQLPKDRFSAERLKGVDSTLKIQPAKLEDSAVYLCASSLGTPSPLGYTFGSGTRLTVV.

CDR3 sequence reads: CASSQVGRGHNEQFF. In DNA, the CDR3 is TGCGCCAGCAGCCAAGTAGGAAGGGGCCACAATGAGCAGTTCTTC. V usage is TRBV4-1 and J usage is TRBJ2-1; possible D gene TRBD1, 5 bases. This CDR3 region has 15 residues. Trimming left V 1 base short and J 5 bases short, with 12 bases between. Germline CDR1 MGHRA, CDR2 YSYEKL.

The chain employs TRBV28 and TRBJ1-1, with TRBD1 matching over 8 bases. The CDR3 length is 15 residues. The germline gives CDR1 MDHEN, CDR2 SYDVKM. The trim removed 3 bases at V and 4 bases at J, leaving 7 bases unmatched. Written as DNA, the CDR3 is TGTGCCAGCAGTTTCGGGACAGGTATGAGCACTGAAGCTTTCTTT. It encodes CASSFGTGMSTEAFF.

The V gene is TRBV10-3, the J gene TRBJ2-1, with TRBD2 matching 9 bases. CDR1 and CDR2 from the germline V gene are ENHRY and SYGVKD. The V and J ends lost 0 bases and 3 bases, in that order; junction bases with no gene match: 6. The CDR3 is 17 residues long. The CDR3 region has the DNA TGTGCCATCAGTGAGTCGGCGTCACTAGCGGGCTACAATGAGCAGTTCTTC. It codes for CAISESASLAGYNEQFF.